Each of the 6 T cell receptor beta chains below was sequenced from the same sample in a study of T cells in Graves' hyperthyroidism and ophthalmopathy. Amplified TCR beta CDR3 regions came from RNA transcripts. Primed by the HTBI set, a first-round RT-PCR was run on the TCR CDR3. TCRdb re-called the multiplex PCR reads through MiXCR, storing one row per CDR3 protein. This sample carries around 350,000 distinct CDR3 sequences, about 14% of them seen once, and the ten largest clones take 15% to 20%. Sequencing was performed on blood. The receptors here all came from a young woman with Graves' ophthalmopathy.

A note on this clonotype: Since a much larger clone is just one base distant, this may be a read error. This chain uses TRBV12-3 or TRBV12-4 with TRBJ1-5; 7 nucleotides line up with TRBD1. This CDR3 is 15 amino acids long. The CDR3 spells CGSSNDREWNQPQHF. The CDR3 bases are TGTGGCAGCAGTAACGACAGGGAGTGGAATCAGCCCCAGCATTTT.

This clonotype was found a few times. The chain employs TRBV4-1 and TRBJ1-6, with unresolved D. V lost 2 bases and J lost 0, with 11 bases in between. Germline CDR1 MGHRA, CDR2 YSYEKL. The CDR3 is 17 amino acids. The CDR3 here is CASSQLTSLSYNSPLHF. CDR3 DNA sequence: TGCGCCAGCAGCCAACTAACATCGCTCTCCTATAATTCACCCCTCCACTTT.

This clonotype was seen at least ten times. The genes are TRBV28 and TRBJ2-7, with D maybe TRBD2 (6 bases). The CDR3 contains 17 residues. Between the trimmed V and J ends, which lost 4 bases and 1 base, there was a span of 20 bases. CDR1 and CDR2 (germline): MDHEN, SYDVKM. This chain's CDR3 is CASSSPGAGKRSYEQYF. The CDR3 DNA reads TGTGCCAGCAGTTCCCCCGGGGCGGGGAAGAGGTCCTACGAGCAGTACTTC.

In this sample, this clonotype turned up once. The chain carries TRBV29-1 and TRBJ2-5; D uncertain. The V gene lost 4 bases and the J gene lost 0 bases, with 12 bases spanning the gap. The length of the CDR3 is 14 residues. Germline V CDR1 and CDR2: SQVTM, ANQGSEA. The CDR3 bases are TGCAGCGTTGTTGTATGGCAATACCAAGAGACCCAGTACTTC. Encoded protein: CSVVVWQYQETQYF.

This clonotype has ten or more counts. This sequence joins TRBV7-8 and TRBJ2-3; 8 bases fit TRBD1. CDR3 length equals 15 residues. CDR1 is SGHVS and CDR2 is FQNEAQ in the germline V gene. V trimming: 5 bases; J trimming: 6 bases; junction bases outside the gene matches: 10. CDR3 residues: CASSGGTGVWDTQYF. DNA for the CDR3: TGTGCCAGCAGCGGGGGGACAGGCGTTTGGGATACGCAGTATTTT. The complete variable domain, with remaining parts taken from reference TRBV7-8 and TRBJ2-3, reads GAGVSQSPRYKVAKRGQDVALRCDPISGHVSLFWYQQALGQGPEFLTYFQNEAQLDKSGLPSDRFFAERPEGSVSTLKIQRTQQEDSAVYLCASSGGTGVWDTQYFGPGTRLTVL.

In nucleotides, the CDR3 is TGCAACGGGAAGACAGACACAGATACGCAGTATTTT. It translates to CNGKTDTDTQYF. This chain joins TRBV20-1 and TRBJ2-3, with D perhaps being TRBD1 or TRBD2 (5 bases each). The V gene's germline CDR1 is DFQATT and CDR2 SNEGSKA (reference sequence). This CDR3 is built from 12 residues.